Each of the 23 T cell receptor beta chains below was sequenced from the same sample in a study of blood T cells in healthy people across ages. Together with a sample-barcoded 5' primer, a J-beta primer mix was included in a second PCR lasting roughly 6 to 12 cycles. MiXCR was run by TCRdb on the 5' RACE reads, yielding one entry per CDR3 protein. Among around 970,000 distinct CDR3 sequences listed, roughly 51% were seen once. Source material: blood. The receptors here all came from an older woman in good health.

The CDR3 loop reads CASSQKLAGRRNEQFF. CDR3 coding DNA: TGTGCCAGCAGTCAGAAACTAGCGGGACGTCGGAATGAGCAGTTCTTC. The chain is built from TRBV27 and TRBJ2-1; 10 bases line up with TRBD2. V lost 5 bases to trimming and J lost 7 bases; unmatched junction nucleotides: 11. The CDR3 loop spans 16 amino acids. Germline V gives CDR1 MNHEY, CDR2 SMNVEV (reference sequence).

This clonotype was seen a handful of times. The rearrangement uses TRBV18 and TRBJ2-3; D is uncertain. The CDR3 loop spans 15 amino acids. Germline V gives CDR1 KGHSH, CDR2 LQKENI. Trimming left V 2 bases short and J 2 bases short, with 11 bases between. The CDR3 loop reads CASSPKGSPTDTQYF. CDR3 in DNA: TGTGCCAGCTCACCAAAAGGATCGCCCACAGATACGCAGTATTTT.

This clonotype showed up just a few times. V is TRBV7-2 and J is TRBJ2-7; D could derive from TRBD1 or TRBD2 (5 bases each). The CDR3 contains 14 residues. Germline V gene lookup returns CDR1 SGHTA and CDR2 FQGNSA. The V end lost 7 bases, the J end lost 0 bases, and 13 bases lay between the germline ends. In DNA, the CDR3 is TGTGCCAGCACCGGGACGTCGAACTCCTACGAGCAGTACTTC. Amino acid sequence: CASTGTSNSYEQYF. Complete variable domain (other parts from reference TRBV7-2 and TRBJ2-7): GAGVSQSPSNKVTEKGKDVELRCDPISGHTALYWYRQSLGQGLEFLIYFQGNSAPDKSGLPSDRFSAERTGGSVSTLTIQRTQQEDSAVYLCASTGTSNSYEQYFGPGTRLTVT.

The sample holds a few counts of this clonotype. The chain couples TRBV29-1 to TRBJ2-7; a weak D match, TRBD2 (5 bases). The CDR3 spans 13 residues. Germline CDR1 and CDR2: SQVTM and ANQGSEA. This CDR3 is CGIEGTESYEQYF. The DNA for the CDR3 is TGCGGGATCGAGGGAACAGAGAGTTACGAGCAGTACTTC.

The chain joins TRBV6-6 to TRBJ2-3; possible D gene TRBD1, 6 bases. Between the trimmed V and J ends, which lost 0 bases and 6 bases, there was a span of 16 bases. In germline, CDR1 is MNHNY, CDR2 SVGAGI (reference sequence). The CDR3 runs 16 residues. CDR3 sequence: CASSYSMGAFKDTQYF. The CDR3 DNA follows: TGTGCCAGCAGTTACTCGATGGGGGCCTTCAAGGATACGCAGTATTTT.

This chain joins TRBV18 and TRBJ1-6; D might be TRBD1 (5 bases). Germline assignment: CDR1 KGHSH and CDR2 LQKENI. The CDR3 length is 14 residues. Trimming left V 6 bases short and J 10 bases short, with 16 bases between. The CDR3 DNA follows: TGTGCCAGCTCCCAGTTCGACAGAAACTCACCCCTCCACTTT. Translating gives CASSQFDRNSPLHF.

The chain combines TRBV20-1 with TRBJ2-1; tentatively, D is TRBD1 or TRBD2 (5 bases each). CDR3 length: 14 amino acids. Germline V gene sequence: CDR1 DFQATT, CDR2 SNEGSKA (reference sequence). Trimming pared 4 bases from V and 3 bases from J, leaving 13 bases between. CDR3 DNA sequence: TGCAGTGCTAAAAAGGGACGAGACTACAATGAGCAGTTCTTC. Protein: CSAKKGRDYNEQFF.

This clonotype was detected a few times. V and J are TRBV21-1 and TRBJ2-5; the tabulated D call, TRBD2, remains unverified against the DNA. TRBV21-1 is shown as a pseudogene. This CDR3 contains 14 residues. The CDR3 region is CASSRTSIQETQYF. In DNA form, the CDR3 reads TGTGCCAGCAGCCGGACTAGTATCCAAGAGACCCAGTACTTC.

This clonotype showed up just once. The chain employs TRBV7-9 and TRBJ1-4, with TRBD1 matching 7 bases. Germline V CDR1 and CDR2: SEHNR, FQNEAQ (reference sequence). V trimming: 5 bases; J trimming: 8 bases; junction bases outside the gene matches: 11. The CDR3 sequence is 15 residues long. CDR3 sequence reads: CASSQGQAAGEKLFF. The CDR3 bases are TGTGCCAGCAGCCAAGGACAGGCTGCGGGCGAAAAACTGTTTTTT.

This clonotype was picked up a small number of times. CDR3 coding DNA: TGCAGCGTTGATCGGGGGGCGGAGACCCAGTACTTC. It specifies CSVDRGAETQYF. The chain has TRBV29-1 and TRBJ2-5; D is perhaps TRBD2 (7 bases). The germline V gene has CDR1 SQVTM and CDR2 ANQGSEA. The V end was cut by 3 bases, the J end by 5 bases, with 10 bases between. CDR3 length: 12 amino acids.

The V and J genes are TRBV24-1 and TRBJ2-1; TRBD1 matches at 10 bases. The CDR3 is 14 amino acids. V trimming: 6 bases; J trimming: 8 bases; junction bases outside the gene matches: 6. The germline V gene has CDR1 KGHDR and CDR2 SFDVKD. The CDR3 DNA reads TGTGCCACCAGTTCTGCCGGGACAGGGGATGAGCAGTTCTTC. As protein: CATSSAGTGDEQFF.

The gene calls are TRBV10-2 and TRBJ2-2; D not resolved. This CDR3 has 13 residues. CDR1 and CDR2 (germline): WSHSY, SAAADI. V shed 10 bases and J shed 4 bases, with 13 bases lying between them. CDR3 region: CATQFDVTGELFF. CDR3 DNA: TGCGCCACCCAGTTCGATGTCACCGGGGAGCTGTTTTTT.

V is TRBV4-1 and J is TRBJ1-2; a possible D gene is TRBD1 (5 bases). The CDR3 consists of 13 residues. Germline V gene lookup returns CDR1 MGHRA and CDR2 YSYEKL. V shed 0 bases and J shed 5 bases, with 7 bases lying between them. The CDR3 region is CASSQETGYGYTF. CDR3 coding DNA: TGCGCCAGCAGCCAAGAAACAGGTTATGGCTACACCTTC.

The CDR3 spells CASTLAGQQETQYF. Written as DNA, the CDR3 is TGTGCCAGTACACTAGCGGGACAGCAAGAGACCCAGTACTTC. This chain uses TRBV21-1 with TRBJ2-7; the D call in the table, TRBD2, was not verified against the DNA. The J call could be wrong; TRBJ2-5 is a better fit for the DNA end. TRBV21-1 is described as a pseudogene. This CDR3 region has 14 residues.

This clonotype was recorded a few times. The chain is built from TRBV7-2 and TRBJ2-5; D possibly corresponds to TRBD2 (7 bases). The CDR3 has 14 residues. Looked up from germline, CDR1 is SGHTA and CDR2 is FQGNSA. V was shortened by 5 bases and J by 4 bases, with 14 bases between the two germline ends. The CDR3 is CASSPLRGAETQYF. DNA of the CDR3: TGTGCCAGCAGCCCACTTCGGGGGGCAGAGACCCAGTACTTC.

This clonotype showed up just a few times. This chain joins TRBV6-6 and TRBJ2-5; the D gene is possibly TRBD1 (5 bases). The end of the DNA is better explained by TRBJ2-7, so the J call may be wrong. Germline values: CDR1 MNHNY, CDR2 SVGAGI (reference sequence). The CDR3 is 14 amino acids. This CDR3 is CASRQDIWGYEQYF. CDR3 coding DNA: TGTGCCAGCAGACAGGACATATGGGGTTACGAGCAGTACTTC.

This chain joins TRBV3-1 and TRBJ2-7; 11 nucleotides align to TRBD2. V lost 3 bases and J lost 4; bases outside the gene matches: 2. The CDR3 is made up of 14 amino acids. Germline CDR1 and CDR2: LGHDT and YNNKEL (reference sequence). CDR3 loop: CASSHLAGGYEQYF. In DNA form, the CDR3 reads TGTGCCAGCAGCCATCTAGCGGGAGGATACGAGCAGTACTTC.

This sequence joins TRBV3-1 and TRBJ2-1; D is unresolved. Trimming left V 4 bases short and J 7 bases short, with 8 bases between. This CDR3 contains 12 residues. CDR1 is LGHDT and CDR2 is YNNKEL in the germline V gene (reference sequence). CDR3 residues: CASSPTWNEQFF. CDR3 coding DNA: TGTGCCAGCAGCCCTACCTGGAATGAGCAGTTCTTC.

CDR3 sequence reads: CASSALNTDTQPTYF. DNA of the CDR3: TGTGCCAGCAGCGCCCTAAATACGGACACCCAACCGACGTACTTC. V and J are TRBV9 and TRBJ2-5; TRBD1 is a possible D gene (5 bases). The CDR3 extends over 15 amino acids. Trimming removed 3 bases at V and 13 bases at J, with 25 bases between. Germline CDR1 and CDR2: SGDLS and YYNGEE.

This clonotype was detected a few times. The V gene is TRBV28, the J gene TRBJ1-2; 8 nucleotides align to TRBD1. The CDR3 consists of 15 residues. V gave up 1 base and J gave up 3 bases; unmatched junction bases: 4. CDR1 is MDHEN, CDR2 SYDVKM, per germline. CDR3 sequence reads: CASSLYQGAYYGYTF. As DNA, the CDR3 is TGTGCCAGCAGTTTATATCAGGGGGCATACTATGGCTACACCTTC.

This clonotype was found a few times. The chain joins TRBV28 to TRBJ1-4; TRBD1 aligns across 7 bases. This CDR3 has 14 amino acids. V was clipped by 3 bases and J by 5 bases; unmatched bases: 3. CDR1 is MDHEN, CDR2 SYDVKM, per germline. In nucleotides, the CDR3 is TGTGCCAGCAGTTTTCCAGGGGGAAATGAAAAACTGTTTTTT. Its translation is CASSFPGGNEKLFF.

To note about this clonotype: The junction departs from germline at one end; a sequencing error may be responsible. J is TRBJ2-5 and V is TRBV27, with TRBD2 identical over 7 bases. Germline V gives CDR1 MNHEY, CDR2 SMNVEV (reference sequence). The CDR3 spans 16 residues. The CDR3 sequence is CDSSLIYREGRETQYF. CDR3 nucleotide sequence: TGTGACAGCAGTTTGATTTATAGGGAGGGCCGGGAGACCCAGTACTTC.

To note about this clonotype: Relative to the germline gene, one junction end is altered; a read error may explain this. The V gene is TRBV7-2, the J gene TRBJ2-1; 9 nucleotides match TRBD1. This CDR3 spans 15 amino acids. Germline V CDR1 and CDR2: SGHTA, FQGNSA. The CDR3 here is CAGSLGDRVVNEQFF. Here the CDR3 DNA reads TGTGCCGGCAGCTTGGGGGACAGGGTCGTCAATGAGCAGTTCTTC.